A selection of T cell receptor beta chains follows, all from one sample in a study of T cell responses to AZD1222 COVID-19 vaccine. Using immunoSEQ multiplex PCR, the repertoire was profiled, and TCRdb retains in-frame clones only, with some absent. Here the sample spans about 37,000 clones, approximately 86% being singletons. Sequences were derived from peripheral blood, sampled on day 0 of AZD1222 vaccination. These receptors all stem from an adult in good health. The CDR3 runs from the conserved cysteine through the conserved F or W. D genes are given only for firm matches. Size is stated for part of the rows, as once, few or many counts, or as a class when the clone is expanded.

TRBJ1-3,TRBV13,TRBD1,.,CASSSWPLSTGVSGNTIYF,TGTGCCAGCAGCTCATGGCCCTTATCGACAGGGGTGAGCGGAAACACCATATATTTT
TRBJ2-1,TRBV29-1,TRBD1,.,CSAQPPGGHEQFF,TGCAGCGCTCAACCCCCAGGGGGTCATGAGCAGTTCTTC
TRBJ2-3,TRBV29-1,.,once,CSAPGSTDTQYF,TGCAGCGCCCCAGGGAGCACAGATACGCAGTATTTT
TRBJ2-2,TRBV4-2,TRBD2,.,CASSQGLSNTGELFF,TGTGCCAGCAGCCAGGGACTATCGAACACCGGGGAGCTGTTTTTT
TRBJ2-3,TRBV5-1,TRBD2,.,CASFKTSGTDTQYF,TGCGCCAGCTTCAAGACTAGCGGGACAGATACGCAGTATTTT
TRBJ1-6,TRBV28,.,.,CASSNTAPSNSPLHF,TGTGCCAGCAGTAACACAGCGCCCTCTAATTCACCCCTCCACTTT
TRBJ2-3,TRBV4-2,TRBD2,.,CASSQDWTSPRDTQYF,TGTGCCAGCAGCCAAGACTGGACTAGCCCGAGGGATACGCAGTATTTT
TRBJ2-7,TRBV18,.,once,CASSPPSGLPHEQYF,TGTGCCAGCTCACCACCGTCGGGACTCCCCCACGAGCAGTACTTC
TRBJ1-2,TRBV19,TRBD1,few,CASSTALRQGYGYTF,TGTGCCAGTAGTACGGCTCTTCGACAGGGCTATGGCTACACCTTC
TRBJ1-1,TRBV10-3,.,.,CAISESGRLVNTEAFF,TGTGCCATCAGTGAGTCGGGACGGCTAGTAAACACTGAAGCTTTCTTT
TRBJ2-7,TRBV3-1/TRBV3-2,.,once,CASSQVGRGNSYEQYF,TGTGCCAGCAGCCAGGTGGGCAGGGGAAACTCCTACGAGCAGTACTTC
TRBJ2-5,TRBV7-9,TRBD2,.,CASSSGLAKLQYF,TGTGCCAGCAGCTCCGGACTAGCGAAGCTGCAGTACTTC
TRBJ1-1,TRBV10-3,.,once,CATLTETNTEAFF,TGTGCCACCCTGACAGAAACGAACACTGAAGCTTTCTTT
TRBJ1-1,TRBV6-1,.,.,CASSEWQNTEAFF,TGTGCCAGCAGTGAATGGCAGAACACTGAAGCTTTCTTT
TRBJ2-7,TRBV28,.,once,CASTQSSYEQYF,TGTGCCAGCACGCAAAGCTCCTACGAGCAGTACTTC
TRBJ2-2,TRBV4-1,.,.,CASSPLGRGGTGELFF,TGCGCCAGCAGCCCCCTCGGCAGGGGAGGCACCGGGGAGCTGTTTTTT
TRBJ2-1,TRBV29-1,.,once,CSVESPSRRSYNEQFF,TGCAGCGTTGAATCGCCTAGCCGACGCTCCTACAATGAGCAGTTCTTC
TRBJ2-7,TRBV27,.,.,CASSFLAKPYEQYF,TGTGCCAGCAGTTTCCTAGCGAAACCCTACGAGCAGTACTTC
TRBJ2-5,TRBV9,TRBD2,.,CASSVQPGGAQETQYF,TGTGCCAGCAGCGTCCAGCCGGGGGGGGCACAAGAGACCCAGTACTTC
TRBJ1-4,TRBV29-1,.,.,CSGGGGGEKLFF,TGCAGCGGCGGTGGGGGAGGTGAAAAACTGTTTTTT
TRBJ2-5,TRBV2,.,few,CASSLTGLGTQYF,TGTGCCAGCAGCCTTACAGGGCTCGGGACCCAGTACTTC
TRBJ1-1,TRBV15,.,.,CATSRVIGMSTEAFF,TGTGCCACCAGCAGAGTTATAGGGATGAGCACTGAAGCTTTCTTT
TRBJ1-1,TRBV19,.,.,CASTGSVQVNTEAFF,TGTGCCAGTACCGGGTCCGTACAGGTTAACACTGAAGCTTTCTTT
TRBJ2-7,TRBV23-1,.,once,CAPGPAGLTYEQYF,TGCGCCCCAGGCCCAGCGGGCCTCACTTACGAGCAGTACTTC
TRBJ1-1,TRBV7-9,TRBD1,.,CASSPPGGLYTEAFF,TGTGCCAGCAGCCCGCCAGGGGGCCTTTACACTGAAGCTTTCTTT
TRBJ2-1,TRBV19,.,.,CASSMKGGGDEQFF,TGTGCCAGTAGTATGAAGGGAGGAGGGGATGAGCAGTTCTTC
TRBJ2-7,TRBV10-3,TRBD1,.,CATWDRVFYEQYF,TGTGCCACCTGGGACAGGGTATTTTACGAGCAGTACTTC
TRBJ1-2,TRBV6-6,TRBD1,once,CASSPGTGDYFHYGYTF,TGTGCCAGCAGTCCAGGGACAGGGGACTATTTCCACTATGGCTACACCTTC
TRBJ2-7,TRBV19,TRBD2,.,CASQRESESSYEQYF,TGTGCCAGTCAGCGGGAAAGTGAAAGCTCCTACGAGCAGTACTTC
TRBJ1-3,TRBV4-3,TRBD1,.,CASSQEWDSSSGNTIYF,TGCGCCAGCAGCCAAGAGTGGGACAGTAGCTCTGGAAACACCATATATTTT
TRBJ1-4,TRBV19,.,.,CASSMYREKLFF,TGTGCCAGTAGTATGTACCGAGAAAAACTGTTTTTT
TRBJ1-5,TRBV5-1,.,.,CASSLGALGTQPQHF,TGCGCCAGCAGCTTGGGGGCATTGGGGACTCAGCCCCAGCATTTT
TRBJ2-3,TRBV19,.,.,CASSTGLLRSLSTDTQYF,TGTGCCAGTAGTACAGGGCTCCTCAGGTCCTTAAGCACAGATACGCAGTATTTT
TRBJ2-4,TRBV19,TRBD2,.,CASSIAAGAYKNIQYF,TGTGCCAGTAGTATAGCTGCGGGAGCCTACAAAAACATTCAGTACTTC
TRBJ2-5,TRBV7-6,.,.,CASSFSGGAGETQYF,TGTGCCAGCAGCTTTAGTGGGGGGGCGGGAGAGACCCAGTACTTC
TRBJ1-1,TRBV7-2,.,.,CASSLFGEAFF,TGTGCCAGCAGCTTGTTTGGAGAAGCTTTCTTT
TRBJ1-3,TRBV7-2,.,.,CASSLRSQTASGNTIYF,TGTGCCAGCAGCTTAAGAAGCCAGACCGCCTCTGGAAACACCATATATTTT
TRBJ2-5,TRBV6-5,.,.,CASSYWDGETQYF,TGTGCCAGCAGTTACTGGGATGGAGAGACCCAGTACTTC
TRBJ1-4,TRBV3-1/TRBV3-2,.,.,CASSQVNTGPVAKLFF,TGTGCCAGCAGCCAGGTCAACACAGGGCCCGTGGCCAAACTGTTTTTT
TRBJ1-3,TRBV18,TRBD1,.,CASSPPGTGVGNTIYF,TGTGCCAGCTCACCCCCCGGGACAGGGGTTGGAAACACCATATATTTT
TRBJ1-5,TRBV11-2,.,.,CASSLQRGQPQHF,TGTGCCAGCAGCCTACAAAGGGGTCAGCCCCAGCATTTT
TRBJ2-3,TRBV7-9,.,.,CASSLVPESTQYF,TGTGCCAGCAGCTTAGTTCCGGAGAGTACGCAGTATTTT
TRBJ1-6,TRBV25-1,.,.,CASSEDSSPLHF,TGTGCCAGCAGTGAAGATAGTTCACCCCTCCACTTT
TRBJ1-4,TRBV14,.,.,CASSQRLTFATNEKLFF,TGTGCCAGCAGCCAAAGATTGACATTTGCAACTAATGAAAAACTGTTTTTT
TRBJ1-1,TRBV20-1,.,.,CSAMNTEAFF,TGCAGTGCCATGAACACTGAAGCTTTCTTT
TRBJ1-2,TRBV6-5,TRBD1,few,CASSLRQGLVDGYTF,TGTGCCAGCAGTCTAAGACAGGGTCTGGTGGATGGCTACACCTTC
TRBJ2-3,TRBV28,TRBD1,.,CASQVQGALDTQYF,TGTGCCAGCCAAGTTCAGGGGGCACTAGATACGCAGTATTTT
TRBJ1-1,TRBV29-1,.,.,CSGQGGNTEAFF,TGCAGCGGTCAAGGGGGGAACACTGAAGCTTTCTTT
TRBJ2-7,TRBV5-1,TRBD1,.,CASSLEGAQDEQYF,TGCGCCAGCAGCTTGGAGGGGGCTCAGGACGAGCAGTACTTC
TRBJ2-4,TRBV2,.,.,CASSSPMGSLAKNIQYF,TGTGCCAGCAGTTCCCCAATGGGCTCTTTAGCCAAAAACATTCAGTACTTC
TRBJ2-3,TRBV7-9,.,once,CASTPGRYTDTQYF,TGTGCCAGCACCCCCGGCAGATACACAGATACGCAGTATTTT
TRBJ1-1,TRBV6-5,.,.,CASSYSSGDTEAFF,TGTGCCAGCAGTTACTCGTCAGGGGACACTGAAGCTTTCTTT
TRBJ1-1,TRBV28,.,.,CASSGFRGNTEAFF,TGTGCCAGCAGTGGATTCCGCGGGAACACTGAAGCTTTCTTT
TRBJ2-5,TRBV18,.,.,CASSPRQETQYF,TGTGCCAGCTCACCGAGGCAAGAGACCCAGTACTTC
TRBJ1-6,TRBV28,TRBD1,.,CASRTGQGANSPLHF,TGTGCCAGCAGGACGGGACAGGGGGCGAATTCACCCCTCCACTTT
TRBJ1-3,TRBV7-2,.,.,CASSSRTVNSGNTIYF,TGTGCCAGCAGCTCCAGGACGGTAAACTCTGGAAACACCATATATTTT